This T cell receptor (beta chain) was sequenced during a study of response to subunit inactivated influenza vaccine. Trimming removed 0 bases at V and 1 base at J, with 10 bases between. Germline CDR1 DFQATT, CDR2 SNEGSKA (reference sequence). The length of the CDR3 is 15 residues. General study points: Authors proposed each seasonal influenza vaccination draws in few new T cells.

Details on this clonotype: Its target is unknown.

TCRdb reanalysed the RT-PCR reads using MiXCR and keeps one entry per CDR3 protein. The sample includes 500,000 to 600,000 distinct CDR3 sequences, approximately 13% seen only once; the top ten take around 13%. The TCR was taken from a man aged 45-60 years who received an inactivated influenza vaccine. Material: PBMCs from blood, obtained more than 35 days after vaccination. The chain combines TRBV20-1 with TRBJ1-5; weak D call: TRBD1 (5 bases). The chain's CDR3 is CSARDLRQSNQPQHF. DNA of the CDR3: TGCAGTGCTAGAGATCTGAGACAGAGCAATCAGCCCCAGCATTTT.